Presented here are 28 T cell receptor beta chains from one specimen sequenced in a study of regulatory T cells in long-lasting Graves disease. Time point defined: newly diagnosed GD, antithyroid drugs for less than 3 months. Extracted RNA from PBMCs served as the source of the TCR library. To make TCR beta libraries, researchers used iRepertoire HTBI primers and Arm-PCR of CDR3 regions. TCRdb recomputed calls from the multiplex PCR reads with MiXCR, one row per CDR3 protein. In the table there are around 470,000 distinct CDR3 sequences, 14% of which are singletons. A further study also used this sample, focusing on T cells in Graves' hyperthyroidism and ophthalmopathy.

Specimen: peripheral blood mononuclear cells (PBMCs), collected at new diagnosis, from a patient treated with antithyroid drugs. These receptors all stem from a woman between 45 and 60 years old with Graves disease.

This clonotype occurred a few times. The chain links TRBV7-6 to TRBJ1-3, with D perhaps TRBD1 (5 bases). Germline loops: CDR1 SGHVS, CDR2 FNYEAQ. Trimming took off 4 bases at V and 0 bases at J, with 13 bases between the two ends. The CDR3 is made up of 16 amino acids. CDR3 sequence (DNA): TGTGCCAGCAGCTACGGACGGGGGGGCTCTGGAAACACCATATATTTT. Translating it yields CASSYGRGGSGNTIYF.

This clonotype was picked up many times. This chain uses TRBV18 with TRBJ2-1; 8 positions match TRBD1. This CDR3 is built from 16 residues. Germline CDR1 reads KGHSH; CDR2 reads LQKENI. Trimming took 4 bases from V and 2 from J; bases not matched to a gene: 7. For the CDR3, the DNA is TGTGCCAGCTCACTGCTCGACAGGGGCACCTACAATGAGCAGTTCTTC. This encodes CASSLLDRGTYNEQFF.

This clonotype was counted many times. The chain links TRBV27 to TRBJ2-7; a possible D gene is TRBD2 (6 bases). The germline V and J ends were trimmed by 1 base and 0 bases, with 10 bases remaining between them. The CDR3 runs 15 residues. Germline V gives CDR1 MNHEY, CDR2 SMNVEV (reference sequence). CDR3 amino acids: CASSLLGGNSYEQYF. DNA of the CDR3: TGTGCCAGCAGTTTATTAGGCGGGAACTCCTACGAGCAGTACTTC.

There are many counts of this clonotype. CDR3 amino acids: CSVEGSGGGTYEQYF. The DNA of the CDR3 is TGCAGCGTTGAAGGATCCGGCGGGGGAACCTACGAGCAGTACTTC. The V gene is TRBV29-1, the J gene TRBJ2-7, with 7 bases fitting TRBD2. Germline CDR1 SQVTM, CDR2 ANQGSEA. The CDR3 covers 15 residues. J lost 2 bases, V lost 1 base, and 8 bases had no gene match.

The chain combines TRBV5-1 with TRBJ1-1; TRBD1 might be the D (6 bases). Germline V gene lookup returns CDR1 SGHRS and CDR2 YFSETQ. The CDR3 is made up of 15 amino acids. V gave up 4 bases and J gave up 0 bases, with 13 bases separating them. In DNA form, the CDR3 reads TGCGCCAGCAGCCTAAAACAGGGCCTGAACACTGAAGCTTTCTTT. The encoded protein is CASSLKQGLNTEAFF.

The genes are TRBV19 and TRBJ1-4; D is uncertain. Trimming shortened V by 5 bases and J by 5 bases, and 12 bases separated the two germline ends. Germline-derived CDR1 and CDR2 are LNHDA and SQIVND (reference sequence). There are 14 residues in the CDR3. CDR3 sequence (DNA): TGTGCCAGTAGTGTGGACCACGGGAATGAAAAACTGTTTTTT. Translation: CASSVDHGNEKLFF. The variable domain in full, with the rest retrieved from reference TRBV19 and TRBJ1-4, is DGGITQSPKYLFRKEGQNVTLSCEQNLNHDAMYWYRQDPGQGLRLIYYSQIVNDFQKGDIAEGYSVSREKKESFPLTVTSAQKNPTAFYLCASSVDHGNEKLFFGSGTQLSVL.

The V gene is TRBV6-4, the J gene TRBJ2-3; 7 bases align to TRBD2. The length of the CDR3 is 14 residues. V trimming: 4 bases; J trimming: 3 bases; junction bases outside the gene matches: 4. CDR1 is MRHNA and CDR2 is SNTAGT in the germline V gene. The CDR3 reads CASSAASGTDTQYF. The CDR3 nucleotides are TGTGCCAGCAGTGCCGCTAGCGGAACAGATACGCAGTATTTT.

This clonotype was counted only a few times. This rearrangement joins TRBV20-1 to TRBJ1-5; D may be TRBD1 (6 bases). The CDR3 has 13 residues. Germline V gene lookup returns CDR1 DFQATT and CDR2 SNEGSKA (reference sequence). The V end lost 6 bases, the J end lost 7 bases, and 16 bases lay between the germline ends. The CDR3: CSAGRGAGQPQHF. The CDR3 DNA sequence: TGCAGTGCCGGTCGGGGGGCCGGGCAGCCCCAGCATTTT.

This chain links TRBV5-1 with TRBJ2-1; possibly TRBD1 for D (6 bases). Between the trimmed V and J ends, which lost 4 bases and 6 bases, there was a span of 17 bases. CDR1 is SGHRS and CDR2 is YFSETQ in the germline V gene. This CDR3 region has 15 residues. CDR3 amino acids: CASSIRQAPVNEQFF. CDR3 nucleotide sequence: TGCGCCAGCAGCATACGACAGGCGCCGGTCAATGAGCAGTTCTTC.

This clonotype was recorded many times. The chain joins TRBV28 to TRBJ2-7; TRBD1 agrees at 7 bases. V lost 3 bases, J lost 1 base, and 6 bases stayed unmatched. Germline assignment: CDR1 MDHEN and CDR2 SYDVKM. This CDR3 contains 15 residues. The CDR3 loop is CASSLAGTASYEQYF. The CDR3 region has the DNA TGTGCCAGCAGTTTGGCAGGGACAGCTTCCTACGAGCAGTACTTC.

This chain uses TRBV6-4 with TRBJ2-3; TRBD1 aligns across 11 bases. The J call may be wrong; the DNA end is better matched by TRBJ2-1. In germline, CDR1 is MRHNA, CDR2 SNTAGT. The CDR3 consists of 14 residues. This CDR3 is CASSVGTGGNEQFF. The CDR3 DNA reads TGTGCCAGCAGTGTTGGGACAGGGGGTAATGAGCAGTTCTTC.

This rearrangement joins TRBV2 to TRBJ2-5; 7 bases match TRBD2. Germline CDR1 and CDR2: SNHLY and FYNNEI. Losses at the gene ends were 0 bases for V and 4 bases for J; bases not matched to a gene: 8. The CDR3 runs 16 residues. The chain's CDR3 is CASSEAALGGIETQYF. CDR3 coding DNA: TGTGCCAGCAGTGAAGCGGCGCTCGGGGGGATAGAGACCCAGTACTTC. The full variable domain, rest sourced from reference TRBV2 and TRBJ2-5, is EPEVTQTPSHQVTQMGQEVILRCVPISNHLYFYWYRQILGQKVEFLVSFYNNEISEKSEIFDDQFSVERPDGSNFTLKIRSTKLEDSAMYFCASSEAALGGIETQYFGPGTRLLVL.

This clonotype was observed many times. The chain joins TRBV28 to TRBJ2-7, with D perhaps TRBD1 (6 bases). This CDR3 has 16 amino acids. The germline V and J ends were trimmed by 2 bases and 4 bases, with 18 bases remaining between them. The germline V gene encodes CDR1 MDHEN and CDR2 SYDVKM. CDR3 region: CASSLILQGYPYEQYF. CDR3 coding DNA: TGTGCCAGCAGTTTAATCCTCCAGGGGTATCCGTACGAGCAGTACTTC.

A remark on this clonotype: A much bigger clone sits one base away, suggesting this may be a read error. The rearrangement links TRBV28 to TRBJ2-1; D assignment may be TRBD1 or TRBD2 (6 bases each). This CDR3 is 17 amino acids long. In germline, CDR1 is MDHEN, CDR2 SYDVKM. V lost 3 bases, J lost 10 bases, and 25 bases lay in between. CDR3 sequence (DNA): TGTGCCAGCAGTTTCTATAACGCGGGACATCCCGCCTACGAGCAGTTCTTC. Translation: CASSFYNAGHPAYEQFF.

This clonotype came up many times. CDR3: CSVDGRDPEETQYF. CDR3 coding DNA: TGCAGCGTTGACGGTCGGGACCCGGAAGAGACCCAGTACTTC. The rearrangement links TRBV29-1 to TRBJ2-5, with D perhaps being TRBD1 or TRBD2 (5 bases each). Trimming took 3 bases from V and 3 from J, leaving 14 bases between them. Germline V gene lookup returns CDR1 SQVTM and CDR2 ANQGSEA. This CDR3 has 14 amino acids.

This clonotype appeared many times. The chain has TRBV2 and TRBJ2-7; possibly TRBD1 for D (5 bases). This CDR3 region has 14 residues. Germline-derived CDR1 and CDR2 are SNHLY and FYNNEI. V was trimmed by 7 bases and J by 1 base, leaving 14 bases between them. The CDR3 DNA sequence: TGTGCCAGCAATTCTAGACAGTGGTCCTACGAGCAGTACTTC. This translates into CASNSRQWSYEQYF.

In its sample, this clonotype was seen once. The CDR3 DNA reads TGCAGCGTTGAAGAACGGGGAACACCTGGAAACACCATATATTTT. Its translation is CSVEERGTPGNTIYF. This chain joins TRBV29-1 and TRBJ1-3; D not certain. The CDR3 consists of 15 residues. Germline-derived CDR1 and CDR2 are SQVTM and ANQGSEA. V was trimmed by 0 bases and J by 2 bases, leaving 11 bases between them. Variable domain in full (rest from reference TRBV29-1 and TRBJ1-3): SAVISQKPSRDICQRGTSLTIQCQVDSQVTMMFWYRQQPGQSLTLIATANQGSEATYESGFVIDKFPISRPNLTFSTLTVSNMSPEDSSIYLCSVEERGTPGNTIYFGEGSWLTVV.

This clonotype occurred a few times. As DNA, the CDR3 is TGCGCCAGCAGCCTTACCGGGGCCGGGGGCACTGAAGCTTTCTTT. This translates into CASSLTGAGGTEAFF. The V and J genes are TRBV5-1 and TRBJ1-1, with a weak D call TRBD1 (5 bases). The CDR3 extends over 15 amino acids. Trimming removed 4 bases from V and 4 bases from J, with 17 bases in between. Germline CDR1 reads SGHRS; CDR2 reads YFSETQ.

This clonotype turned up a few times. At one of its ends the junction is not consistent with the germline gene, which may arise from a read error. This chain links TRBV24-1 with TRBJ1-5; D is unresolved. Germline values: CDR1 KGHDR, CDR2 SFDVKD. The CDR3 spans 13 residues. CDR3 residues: CAASDYSNQPQHF. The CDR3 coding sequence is TGTGCCGCCAGTGATTACAGCAATCAGCCCCAGCATTTT.

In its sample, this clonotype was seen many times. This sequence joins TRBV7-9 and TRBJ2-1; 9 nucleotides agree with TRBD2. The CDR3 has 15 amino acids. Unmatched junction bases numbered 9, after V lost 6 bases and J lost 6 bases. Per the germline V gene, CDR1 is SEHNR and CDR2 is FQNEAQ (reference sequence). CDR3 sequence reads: CASSFGREGVNEQFF. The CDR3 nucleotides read TGTGCCAGCAGTTTCGGGCGGGAGGGTGTCAATGAGCAGTTCTTC. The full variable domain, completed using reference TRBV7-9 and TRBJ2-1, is DTGVSQNPRHKITKRGQNVTFRCDPISEHNRLYWYRQTLGQGPEFLTYFQNEAQLEKSRLLSDRFSAERPKGSFSTLEIQRTEQGDSAMYLCASSFGREGVNEQFFGPGTRLTVL.

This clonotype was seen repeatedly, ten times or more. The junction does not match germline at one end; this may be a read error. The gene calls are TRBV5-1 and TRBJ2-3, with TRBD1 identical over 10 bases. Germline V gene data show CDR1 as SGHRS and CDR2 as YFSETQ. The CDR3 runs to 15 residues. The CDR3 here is CASSRGQGGADTQYF. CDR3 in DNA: TGTGCCAGCAGCCGAGGACAGGGGGGCGCAGATACGCAGTATTTT.

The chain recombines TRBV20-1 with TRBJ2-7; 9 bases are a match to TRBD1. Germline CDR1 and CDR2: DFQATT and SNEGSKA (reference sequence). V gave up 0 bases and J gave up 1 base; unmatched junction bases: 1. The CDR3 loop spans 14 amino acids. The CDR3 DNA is TGCAGTGCTAGAGACGGGACAGGGTCCTACGAGCAGTACTTC. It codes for CSARDGTGSYEQYF.

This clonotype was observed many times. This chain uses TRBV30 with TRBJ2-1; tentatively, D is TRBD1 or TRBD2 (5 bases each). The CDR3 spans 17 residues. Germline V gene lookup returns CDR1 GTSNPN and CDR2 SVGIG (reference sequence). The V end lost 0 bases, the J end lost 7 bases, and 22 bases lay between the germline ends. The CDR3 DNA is TGTGCCTGGAGTGTACTCTGGGGCGGAGGCCCCGGGAATGAGCAGTTCTTC. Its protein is CAWSVLWGGGPGNEQFF.

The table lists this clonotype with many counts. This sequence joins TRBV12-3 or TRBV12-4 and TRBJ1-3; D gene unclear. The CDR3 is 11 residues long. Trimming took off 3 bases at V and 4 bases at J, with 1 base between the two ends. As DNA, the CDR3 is TGTGCCAGCAGTTTCGGAAACACCATATATTTT. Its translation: CASSFGNTIYF.

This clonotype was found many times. This CDR3 reads CASSLTANNYGYTF. For the CDR3, the DNA is TGTGCCAGCAGTCTGACAGCAAACAACTATGGCTACACCTTC. The rearrangement links TRBV27 to TRBJ1-2; D may be TRBD1 (5 bases). CDR3 size: 14 residues. The germline CDR1 and CDR2 sequences are MNHEY and SMNVEV (reference sequence). V lost 5 bases to trimming and J lost 2 bases, with 12 bases between them.

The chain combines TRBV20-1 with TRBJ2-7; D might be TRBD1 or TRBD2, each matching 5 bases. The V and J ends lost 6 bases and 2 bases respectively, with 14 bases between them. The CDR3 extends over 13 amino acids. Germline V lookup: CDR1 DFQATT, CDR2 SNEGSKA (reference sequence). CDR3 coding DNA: TGCAGTGCACCTTTACGGGGACCCTACGAGCAGTACTTC. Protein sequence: CSAPLRGPYEQYF.

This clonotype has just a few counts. CDR3 protein: CASSFAVLAGGGYEQYF. In nucleotides, the CDR3 is TGTGCCAGCAGCTTCGCCGTACTAGCGGGAGGGGGGTACGAGCAGTACTTC. This chain joins TRBV7-2 and TRBJ2-7, with 13 bases matching TRBD2. The ends lost 3 bases at V and 4 bases at J; junction bases unmatched: 9. The germline V gene encodes CDR1 SGHTA and CDR2 FQGNSA. This CDR3 has 17 amino acids.

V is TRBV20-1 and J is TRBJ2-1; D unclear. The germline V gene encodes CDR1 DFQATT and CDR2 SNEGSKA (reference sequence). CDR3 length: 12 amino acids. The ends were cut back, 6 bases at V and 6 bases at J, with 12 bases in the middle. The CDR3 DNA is TGCAGTGCACCTGGAAATTTCAATGAGCAGTTCTTC. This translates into CSAPGNFNEQFF.